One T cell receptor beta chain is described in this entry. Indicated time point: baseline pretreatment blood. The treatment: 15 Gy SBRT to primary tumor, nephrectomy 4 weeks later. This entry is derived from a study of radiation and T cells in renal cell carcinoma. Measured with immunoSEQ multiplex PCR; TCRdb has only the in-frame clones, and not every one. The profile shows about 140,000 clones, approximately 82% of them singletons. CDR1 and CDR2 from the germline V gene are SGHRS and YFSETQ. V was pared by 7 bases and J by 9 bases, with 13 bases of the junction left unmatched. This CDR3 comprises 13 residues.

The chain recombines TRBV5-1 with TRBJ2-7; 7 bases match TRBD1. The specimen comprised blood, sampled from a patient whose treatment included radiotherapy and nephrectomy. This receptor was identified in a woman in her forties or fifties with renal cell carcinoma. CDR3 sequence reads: CASGQGVRGRQYF. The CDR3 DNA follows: TGCGCCAGCGGCCAGGGGGTTAGGGGTAGGCAGTACTTC.